Listed below are T cell receptor beta chains from one sample, sequenced in a study of cytomegalovirus exposure and HLA in healthy donors. Produced via immunoSEQ multiplex PCR; TCRdb's table is partial and in-frame only. The data show about 130,000 clones, around 80% seen once. The source material was PBMCs. Receptor source: a man aged 35-49 years in good health and CMV-seropositive. Each CDR3 is given with its conserved first and last residue. The order of the fields is clone size, D gene, J gene, V gene, CDR3 DNA, CDR3 protein. D genes are given only for firm matches. Clone size appears in some rows only: once, few, many, or a class for an expanded clone.

NA | NA | TRBJ1-1 | TRBV19 | TGTGCCAGTAGCCCTCAGAATATTTACACTGAAGCTTTCTTT | CASSPQNIYTEAFF
NA | NA | TRBJ2-1 | TRBV2 | TGTGCCAGCATGGGGGGCGGGAGTGTCAATGAGCAGTTCTTC | CASMGGGSVNEQFF
NA | TRBD2 | TRBJ2-7 | TRBV5-4 | TGTGCCAGCAGCTCGGGACTAGCGGGACCCCCGGGACACGAGCAGTACTTC | CASSSGLAGPPGHEQYF
NA | TRBD2 | TRBJ2-7 | TRBV7-6 | TGTGCCAGCAGCTTAGGGGCGGGAGAGTGGTACGAGCAGTACTTC | CASSLGAGEWYEQYF
once | NA | TRBJ2-7 | TRBV29-1 | TGCAGCGTCCATTGGGGGGGGCGAGACGAGCAGTACTTC | CSVHWGGRDEQYF
NA | NA | TRBJ1-2 | TRBV6-5 | TGTGCCAGCAGTTACTCGATAGGTCAGGGCGGCTACACCTTC | CASSYSIGQGGYTF
NA | NA | TRBJ2-7 | TRBV30 | TGTGCCTGGACTGCTAGCACTTACGAGCAGTACTTC | CAWTASTYEQYF
once | TRBD1 | TRBJ2-6 | TRBV5-4 | TGTGCCAGCAGCGGGGGACAGGGGATGGCCAACGTCCTGACTTTC | CASSGGQGMANVLTF
NA | NA | TRBJ1-5 | TRBV15 | TGTGCCACCAGCAGAGGCGAGAATCTATATAGCAATCAGCCCCAGCATTTT | CATSRGENLYSNQPQHF
NA | NA | TRBJ1-6 | TRBV18 | TGTGCCAGCTCACCGAGGTTCCAGTTGGATTCACCCCTCCACTTT | CASSPRFQLDSPLHF
NA | TRBD1 | TRBJ1-2 | TRBV28 | TGTGCCAGCTGTTACAGGGGTTTTTATGGCTACACCTTC | CASCYRGFYGYTF
NA | TRBD1 | TRBJ2-1 | TRBV5-1 | TGCGCCAGCAGCAGACCCGGGACAGGGCTCAATGAGCAGTTCTTC | CASSRPGTGLNEQFF
NA | TRBD1 | TRBJ1-5 | TRBV10-3 | TGTGCCAGCGGACAGGGAATCAATCAGCCCCAGCATTTT | CASGQGINQPQHF
few | NA | TRBJ2-2 | TRBV5-6 | TGTGCCAGCAGCTTGGCCGTTCGGGAGCTGTTTTTT | CASSLAVRELFF
NA | NA | TRBJ1-5 | TRBV2 | TGTGCCAGCCAACCGCTGGAGTTCAATCAGCCCCAGCATTTT | CASQPLEFNQPQHF
NA | NA | TRBJ1-2 | TRBV7-9 | TGTGCCAGCAGCTTAGCGACCCCAACGACAGGCTACACCTTC | CASSLATPTTGYTF
NA | NA | TRBJ2-7 | TRBV6-1 | TGTGCCAGCAGTGAAGGGGCCTACCTACCCTACGAGCAGTACTTC | CASSEGAYLPYEQYF
NA | NA | TRBJ2-7 | TRBV5-5 | TGTGCCAGCAGCCTAACAGGCAGAGACTACGAGCAGTACTTC | CASSLTGRDYEQYF
NA | TRBD2 | TRBJ2-2 | TRBV19 | TGTGCCAGTGCTGGACTAGCGGGAGGGAAACCCCACGCGAACACCGGGGAGCTGTTTTTT | CASAGLAGGKPHANTGELFF
NA | NA | TRBJ1-2 | TRBV18 | TGTGCCAGCTCACTAACAGAAGACGGCTACACCTTC | CASSLTEDGYTF
NA | NA | TRBJ1-2 | TRBV9 | TGTGCCAGCAGCGTACCAGGACAGACGAGGGGCTACACCTTC | CASSVPGQTRGYTF
NA | NA | TRBJ1-5 | TRBV2 | TGTGCCAGCAGTGCGGGGACAAGGAACAGGGGCAATCAGCCCCAGCATTTT | CASSAGTRNRGNQPQHF
few | TRBD2 | TRBJ2-1 | TRBV2 | TGTGCCAGGAGCAGCGGGAGGGAAAATGAGCAGTTCTTC | CARSSGRENEQFF
NA | NA | TRBJ1-2 | TRBV9 | TGTGCCAGCAGCCCCAGGACAAAGAACTATGGCTACACCTTC | CASSPRTKNYGYTF
once | NA | TRBJ1-3 | TRBV30 | TGTGCCTGGAGTGTCACAGGGAAAGGAAACACCATATATTTT | CAWSVTGKGNTIYF
NA | TRBD2 | TRBJ2-1 | TRBV10-3 | TGTGCCATCAGCCGAGTACTAAGCGGGAGGTTCAATGAGCAGTTCTTC | CAISRVLSGRFNEQFF
few | TRBD1 | TRBJ1-2 | TRBV30 | TGTGCCTGGAGGGACAGGGGGGGGCCTAACTATGGCTACACCTTC | CAWRDRGGPNYGYTF
NA | NA | TRBJ2-6 | TRBV15 | TGTGCCACCAGCCCCGTCCAGGGCCAATCCTCTGGGGCCAACGTCCTGACTTTC | CATSPVQGQSSGANVLTF
NA | TRBD1 | TRBJ1-1 | TRBV11-3 | TGTGCCAGCAGCTTAGGCTACAGGGGGCTGGACACTGAAGCTTTCTTT | CASSLGYRGLDTEAFF
NA | TRBD1 | TRBJ1-3 | TRBV30 | TGTGCCTGGAGTGCAGACAGGGGCCATGGAAACACCATATATTTT | CAWSADRGHGNTIYF
NA | NA | TRBJ2-1 | TRBV7-9 | TGTTCCAGCAGGCCAGACTACAATGAGCAGTTCTTC | CSSRPDYNEQFF
NA | NA | TRBJ2-3 | TRBV19 | TGTGCCAGTAGTATAGGGGGCCTTGGAAATACGCAGTATTTT | CASSIGGLGNTQYF
NA | TRBD1 | TRBJ2-7 | TRBV11-1 | TGTGCCAGCAGTCGACAGGGGGCCTTGGGCGCCGAGCAGTACTTC | CASSRQGALGAEQYF
NA | NA | TRBJ2-3 | TRBV14 | TGTGCCAGCAGCCAAGTATCTTCGGACTCAACTACCCGAAATACGCAGTATTTT | CASSQVSSDSTTRNTQYF
NA | NA | TRBJ2-7 | TRBV19 | TGTGCCAGTAGTATATATTCAGGGACCTACGAGCAGTACTTC | CASSIYSGTYEQYF
NA | TRBD1 | TRBJ2-5 | TRBV5-1 | TGCGCCAGCAGCTTGGCCGGGACAGGGGAAGAGACCCAGTACTTC | CASSLAGTGEETQYF
NA | NA | TRBJ1-4 | TRBV7-9 | TGTGCCAGCAGCTTAGGGGCGACTGAAAAACTGTTTTTT | CASSLGATEKLFF
NA | NA | TRBJ1-5 | TRBV2 | TGTGCCAGCAGTGCTTCGAATGTAGAGCAGCCCCAGCATTTT | CASSASNVEQPQHF
NA | NA | TRBJ1-2 | TRBV27 | TGTGCCAGCAGTTTGGGGGGGGCGTTCGGCTACACCTTC | CASSLGGAFGYTF
NA | NA | TRBJ1-5 | TRBV7-3 | TGTGCCAGCAGCTTAAGGGGGGGCGATCAGCCCCAGCATTTT | CASSLRGGDQPQHF
NA | NA | TRBJ1-3 | TRBV6-6 | TGTGCCAGCAGTTATGGGAGTCGGACTGGAAACACCATATATTTT | CASSYGSRTGNTIYF
NA | NA | TRBJ1-1 | TRBV29-1 | TGCAGCGTTGCCGACCGACAACACACTGAAGCTTTCTTT | CSVADRQHTEAFF
NA | NA | TRBJ1-6 | TRBV5-6 | TGTGCCAGCAGTCGACTGCCCAATTCACCCCTCCACTTT | CASSRLPNSPLHF
few | NA | TRBJ1-1 | TRBV5-6 | TGTGCCAGTACCAGGTGGAGGGACCCGAACGCTTTCTTT | CASTRWRDPNAFF
NA | NA | TRBJ2-2 | TRBV7-3 | TGTGCCAGCAGTTCTTCTAACACCGGGGAGCTGTTTTTT | CASSSSNTGELFF
NA | TRBD2 | TRBJ2-5 | TRBV6-6 | TGTGCCAGCAGTTACTCCCTGGCTAGCGGCCAAGAGACCCAGTACTTC | CASSYSLASGQETQYF
NA | NA | TRBJ1-3 | TRBV18 | TGTGCCAGCTCACTTGACAGGTACTCTGGAAACACCATATATTTT | CASSLDRYSGNTIYF
NA | NA | TRBJ2-1 | TRBV10-2 | TGCGCCACCCGGGACATCTACAATGAGCAGTTCTTC | CATRDIYNEQFF
NA | TRBD2 | TRBJ2-7 | TRBV5-6 | TGTGCCAGCAGCTGGGGAGCGGGACCCATTTCAGAGCAGTACTTC | CASSWGAGPISEQYF
NA | NA | TRBJ2-5 | TRBV7-7 | TGTGCCAGCAGCCGTACCAGGGATTTAGCAGAGACCCAGTACTTC | CASSRTRDLAETQYF